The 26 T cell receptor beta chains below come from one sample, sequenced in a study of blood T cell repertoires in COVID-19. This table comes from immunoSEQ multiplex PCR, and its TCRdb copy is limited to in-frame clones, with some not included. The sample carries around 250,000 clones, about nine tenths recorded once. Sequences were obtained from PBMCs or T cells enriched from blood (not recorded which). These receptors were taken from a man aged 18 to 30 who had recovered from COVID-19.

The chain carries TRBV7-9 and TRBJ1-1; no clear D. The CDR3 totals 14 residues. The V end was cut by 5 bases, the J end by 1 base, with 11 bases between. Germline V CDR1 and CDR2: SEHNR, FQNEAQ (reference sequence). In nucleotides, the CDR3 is TGTGCCAGCAGCCAGGCCGTTCAGAACACTGAAGCTTTCTTT. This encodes CASSQAVQNTEAFF.

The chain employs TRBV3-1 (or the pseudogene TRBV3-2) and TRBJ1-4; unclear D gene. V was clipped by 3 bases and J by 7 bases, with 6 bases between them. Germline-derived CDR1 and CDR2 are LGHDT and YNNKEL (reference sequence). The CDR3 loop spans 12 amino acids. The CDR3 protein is CASSQPGEKLFF. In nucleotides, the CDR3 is TGTGCCAGCAGCCAGCCGGGTGAAAAACTGTTTTTT.

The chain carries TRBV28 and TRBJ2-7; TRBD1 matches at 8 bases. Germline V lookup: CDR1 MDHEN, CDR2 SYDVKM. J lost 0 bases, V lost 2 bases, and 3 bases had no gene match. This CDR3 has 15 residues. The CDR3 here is CASSLGQGGSYEQYF. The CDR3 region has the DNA TGTGCCAGCAGTTTAGGACAGGGAGGCTCCTACGAGCAGTACTTC.

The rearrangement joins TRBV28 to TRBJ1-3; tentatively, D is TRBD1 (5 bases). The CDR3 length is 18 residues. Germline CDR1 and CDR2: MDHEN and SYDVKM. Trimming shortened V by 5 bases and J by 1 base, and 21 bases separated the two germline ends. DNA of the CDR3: TGTGCCAGCAGTCTAACAGGACGGCTGGGGCAATCTGGAAACACCATATATTTT. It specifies CASSLTGRLGQSGNTIYF.

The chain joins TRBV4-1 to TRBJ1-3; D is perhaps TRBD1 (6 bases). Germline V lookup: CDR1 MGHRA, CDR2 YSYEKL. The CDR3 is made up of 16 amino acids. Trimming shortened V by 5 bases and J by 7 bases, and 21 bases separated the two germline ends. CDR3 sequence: CASSAPGHSIWNTIYF. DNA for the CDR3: TGCGCCAGCAGCGCACCGGGACACTCAATTTGGAACACCATATATTTT.

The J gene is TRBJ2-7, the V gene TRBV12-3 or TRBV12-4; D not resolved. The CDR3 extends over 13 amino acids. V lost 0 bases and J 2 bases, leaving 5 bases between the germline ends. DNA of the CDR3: TGTGCCAGCAGTTTAGCGCAGACCTACGAGCAGTACTTC. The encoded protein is CASSLAQTYEQYF.

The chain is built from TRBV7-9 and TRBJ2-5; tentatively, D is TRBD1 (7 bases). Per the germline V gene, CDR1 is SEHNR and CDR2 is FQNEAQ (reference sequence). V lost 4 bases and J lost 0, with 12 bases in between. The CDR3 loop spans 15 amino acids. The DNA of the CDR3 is TGTGCCAGCAGCTCGCGGGACAGAGACCAAGAGACCCAGTACTTC. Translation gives CASSSRDRDQETQYF.

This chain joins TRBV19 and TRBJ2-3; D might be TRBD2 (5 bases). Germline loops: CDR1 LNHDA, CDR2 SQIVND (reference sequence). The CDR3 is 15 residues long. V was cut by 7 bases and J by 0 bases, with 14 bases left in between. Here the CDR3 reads CASTQSGSSTDTQYF. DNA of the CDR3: TGTGCCAGTACCCAATCGGGGTCTAGCACAGATACGCAGTATTTT.

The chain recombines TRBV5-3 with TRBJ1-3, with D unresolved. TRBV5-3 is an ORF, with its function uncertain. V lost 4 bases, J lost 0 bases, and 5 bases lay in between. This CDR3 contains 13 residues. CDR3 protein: CARSVHSGNTIYF. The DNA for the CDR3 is TGTGCCAGAAGCGTACACTCTGGAAACACCATATATTTT.

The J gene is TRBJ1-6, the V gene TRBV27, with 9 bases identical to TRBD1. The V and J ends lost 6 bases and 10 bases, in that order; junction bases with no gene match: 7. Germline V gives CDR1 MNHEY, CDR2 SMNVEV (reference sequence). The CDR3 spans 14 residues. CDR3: CASRPGTGHSPLHF. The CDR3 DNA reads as TGTGCCAGCAGACCCGGGACAGGGCACTCACCCCTCCACTTT.

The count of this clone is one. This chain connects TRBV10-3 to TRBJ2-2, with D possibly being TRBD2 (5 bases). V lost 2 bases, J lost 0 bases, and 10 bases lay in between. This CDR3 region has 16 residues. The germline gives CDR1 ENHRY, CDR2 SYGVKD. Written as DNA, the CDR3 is TGTGCCATCAGTGAGCCGAGGGCGGCGAACACCGGGGAGCTGTTTTTT. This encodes CAISEPRAANTGELFF.

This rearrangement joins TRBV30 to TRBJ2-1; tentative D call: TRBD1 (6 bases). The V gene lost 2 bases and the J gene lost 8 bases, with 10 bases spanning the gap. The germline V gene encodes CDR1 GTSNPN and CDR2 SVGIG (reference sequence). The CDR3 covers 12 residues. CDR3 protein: CAWSPQGYEQFF. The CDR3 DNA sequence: TGTGCCTGGAGTCCCCAGGGGTATGAGCAGTTCTTC. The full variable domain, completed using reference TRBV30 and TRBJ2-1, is SQTIHQWPATLVQPVGSPLSLECTVEGTSNPNLYWYRQAAGRGLQLLFYSVGIGQISSEVPQNLSASRPQDRQFILSSKKLLLSDSGFYLCAWSPQGYEQFFGPGTRLTVL.

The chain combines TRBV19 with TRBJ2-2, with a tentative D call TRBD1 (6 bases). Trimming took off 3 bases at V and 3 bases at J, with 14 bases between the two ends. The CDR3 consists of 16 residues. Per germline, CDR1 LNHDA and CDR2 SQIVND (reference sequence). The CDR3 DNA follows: TGTGCCAGTAGTATTACTCAGGGGTCGTACACCGGGGAGCTGTTTTTT. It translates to CASSITQGSYTGELFF.

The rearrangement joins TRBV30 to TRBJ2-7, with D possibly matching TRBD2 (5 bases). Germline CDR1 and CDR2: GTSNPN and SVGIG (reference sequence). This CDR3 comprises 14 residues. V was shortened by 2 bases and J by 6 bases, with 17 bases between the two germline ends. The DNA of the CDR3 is TGTGCCTGGAGTTCTCGGACTCATAGTCTCGAGCAGTACTTC. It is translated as CAWSSRTHSLEQYF. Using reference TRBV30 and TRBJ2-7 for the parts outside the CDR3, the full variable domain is SQTIHQWPATLVQPVGSPLSLECTVEGTSNPNLYWYRQAAGRGLQLLFYSVGIGQISSEVPQNLSASRPQDRQFILSSKKLLLSDSGFYLCAWSSRTHSLEQYFGPGTRLTVT.

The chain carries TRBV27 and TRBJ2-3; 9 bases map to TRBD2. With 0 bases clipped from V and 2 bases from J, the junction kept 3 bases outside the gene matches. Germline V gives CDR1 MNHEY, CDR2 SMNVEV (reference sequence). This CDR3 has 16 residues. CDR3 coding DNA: TGTGCCAGCAGTTTATCCGCTAGCGGGAACACAGATACGCAGTATTTT. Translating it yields CASSLSASGNTDTQYF.

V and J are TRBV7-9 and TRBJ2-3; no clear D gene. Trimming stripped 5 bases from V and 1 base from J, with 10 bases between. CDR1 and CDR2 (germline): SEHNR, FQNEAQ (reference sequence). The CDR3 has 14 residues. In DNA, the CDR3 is TGTGCCAGCAGCCAACTATTGCGCACAGATACGCAGTATTTT. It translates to CASSQLLRTDTQYF.

The CDR3 region is CASSLEGRRGTQYF. CDR3 nucleotides: TGTGCCAGCAGCTTAGAGGGCAGAAGGGGTACGCAGTATTTT. This chain connects TRBV7-2 to TRBJ2-3, with D maybe TRBD1 (5 bases). V was cut by 1 base and J by 8 bases, with 13 bases left in between. CDR1 is SGHTA, CDR2 FQGNSA, per germline. This CDR3 spans 14 amino acids. Using reference TRBV7-2 and TRBJ2-3 for the parts outside the CDR3, the full variable domain is GAGVSQSPSNKVTEKGKDVELRCDPISGHTALYWYRQSLGQGLEFLIYFQGNSAPDKSGLPSDRFSAERTGGSVSTLTIQRTQQEDSAVYLCASSLEGRRGTQYFGPGTRLTVL.

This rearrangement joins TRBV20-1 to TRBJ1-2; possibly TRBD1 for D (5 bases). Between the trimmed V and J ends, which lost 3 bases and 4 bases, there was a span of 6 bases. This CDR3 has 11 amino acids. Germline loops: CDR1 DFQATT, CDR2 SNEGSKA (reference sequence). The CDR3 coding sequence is TGCAGTGCTAGCGGGGGCTATGGCTACACCTTC. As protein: CSASGGYGYTF.

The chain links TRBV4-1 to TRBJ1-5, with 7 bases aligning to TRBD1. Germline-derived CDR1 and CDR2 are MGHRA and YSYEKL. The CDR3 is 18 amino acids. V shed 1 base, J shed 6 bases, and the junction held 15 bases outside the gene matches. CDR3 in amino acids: CASSQALNRDSPGQPQHF. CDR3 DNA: TGCGCCAGCAGCCAAGCCCTAAACCGGGACAGTCCAGGTCAGCCCCAGCATTTT.

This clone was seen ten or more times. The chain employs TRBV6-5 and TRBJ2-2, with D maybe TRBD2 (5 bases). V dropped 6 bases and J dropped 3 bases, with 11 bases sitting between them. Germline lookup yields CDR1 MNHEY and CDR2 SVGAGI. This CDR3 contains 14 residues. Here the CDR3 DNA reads TGTGCCAGCAGGGTTAGCGCAGACACCGGGGAGCTGTTTTTT. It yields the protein CASRVSADTGELFF.

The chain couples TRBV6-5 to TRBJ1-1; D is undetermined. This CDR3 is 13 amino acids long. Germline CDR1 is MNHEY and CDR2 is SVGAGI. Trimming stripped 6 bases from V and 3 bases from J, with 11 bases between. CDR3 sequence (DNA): TGTGCCAGCAGCGCTTTGGAGTACACTGAAGCTTTCTTT. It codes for CASSALEYTEAFF.

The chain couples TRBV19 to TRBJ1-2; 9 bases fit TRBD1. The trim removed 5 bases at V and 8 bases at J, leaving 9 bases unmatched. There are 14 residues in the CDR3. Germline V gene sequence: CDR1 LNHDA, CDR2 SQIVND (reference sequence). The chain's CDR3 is CASSGRDRAWGYTF. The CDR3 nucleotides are TGTGCCAGTAGTGGAAGGGACAGGGCCTGGGGCTACACCTTC.

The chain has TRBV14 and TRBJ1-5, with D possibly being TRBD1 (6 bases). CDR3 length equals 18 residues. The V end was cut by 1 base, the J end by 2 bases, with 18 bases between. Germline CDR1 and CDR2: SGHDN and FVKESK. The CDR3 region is CASSQAWETGNGNQPQHF. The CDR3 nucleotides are TGTGCCAGCAGCCAAGCTTGGGAAACAGGGAACGGCAATCAGCCCCAGCATTTT.

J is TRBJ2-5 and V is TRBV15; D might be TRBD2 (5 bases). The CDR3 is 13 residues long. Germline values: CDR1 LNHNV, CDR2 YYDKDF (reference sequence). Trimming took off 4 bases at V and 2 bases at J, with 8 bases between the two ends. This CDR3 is CATSTGLQETQYF. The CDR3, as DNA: TGTGCCACCAGCACGGGATTACAAGAGACCCAGTACTTC.

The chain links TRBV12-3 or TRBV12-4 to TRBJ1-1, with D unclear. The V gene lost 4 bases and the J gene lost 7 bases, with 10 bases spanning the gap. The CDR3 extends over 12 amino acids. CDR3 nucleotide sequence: TGTGCCAGCAGTTCGGGAGTCCTTGAAGCTTTCTTT. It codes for CASSSGVLEAFF.

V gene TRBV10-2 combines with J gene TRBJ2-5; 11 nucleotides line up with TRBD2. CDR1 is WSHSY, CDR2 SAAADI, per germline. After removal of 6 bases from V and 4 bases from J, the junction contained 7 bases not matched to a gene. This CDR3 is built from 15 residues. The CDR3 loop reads CASRTGTSGAETQYF. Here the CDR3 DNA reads TGCGCCAGCAGAACCGGGACTAGCGGTGCAGAGACCCAGTACTTC.